The rows below give T cell receptor beta chains drawn from one sample of a study of blood T cell repertoires in COVID-19. TCRdb keeps only in-frame clones here, not all; method: immunoSEQ multiplex PCR. Counted here are about 150,000 clones, around 89% occurring once; the ten biggest clones make up roughly 3.1%. The sequenced sample was peripheral blood. The receptors derive from a man aged 60 to 69 with acute or convalescent COVID-19. CDR3s include the opening cysteine and the closing phenylalanine or tryptophan. D genes are given only for firm matches. Only some rows state a clone size, as once, few, many or a class for expanded clones.

v_call	cdr3_length	j_call	clone_size	d_call	cdr3_nt	cdr3_aa
TRBV7-9	12	TRBJ2-2	NA	NA	TGTGCCAGCCACTACGCGGGAAGGGAGCTGTTTTTT	CASHYAGRELFF
TRBV7-2	14	TRBJ2-1	NA	NA	TGTGCCAGCAGCCTTATGACTAGTAAGAATGAGCAGTTCTTC	CASSLMTSKNEQFF
TRBV2	14	TRBJ1-3	NA	TRBD1	TGTGCCAGCAGGCCTCAGGGGGCTGGAAACACCATATATTTT	CASRPQGAGNTIYF
TRBV15	17	TRBJ1-5	NA	TRBD1	TGTGCCACCAGCAGAGATCATCCCGCCGACAGGGGTGAGCCCCAGCATTTT	CATSRDHPADRGEPQHF
TRBV14	13	TRBJ2-1	NA	NA	TGTGCCACCAAAAAGGCTGGGAGAGATGAGCAGTTCTTC	CATKKAGRDEQFF
TRBV6-5	13	TRBJ2-4	NA	TRBD1	TGTGCCAGCAACCGGGACAGAAAAAACATTCAGTACTTC	CASNRDRKNIQYF
TRBV24-1	16	TRBJ2-7	NA	TRBD2	TGTGCCACCAGTGATTCCTCCGACAGCGGGGGATACGAGCAGTACTTC	CATSDSSDSGGYEQYF
TRBV2	14	TRBJ2-1	NA	NA	TGTGCCAGCAGTTTCCTAAAGAGCGTCAATGAGCAGTTCTTC	CASSFLKSVNEQFF
TRBV10-2	13	TRBJ2-1	NA	TRBD2	TGCGCCAGCAAGACTAGCGAAAGGGATGAGCAGTTCTTC	CASKTSERDEQFF
TRBV5-1	14	TRBJ1-1	NA	NA	TGCGCCAGCAGCTCGGACAGTCGGAACACTGAAGCTTTCTTT	CASSSDSRNTEAFF
TRBV6-5	14	TRBJ1-2	few	NA	TGTGCCAGCAGACCGTCGGGGGGGGGCTATGGCTACACCTTC	CASRPSGGGYGYTF
TRBV2	16	TRBJ1-4	NA	TRBD1	TGTGCCAGCAGTGAAAGCGGGCCGGGACAGGGGGCAAAACTGTTTTTT	CASSESGPGQGAKLFF
TRBV19	16	TRBJ2-1	NA	TRBD2	TGTGCCAGTAGTATGGGTGGCGGGGGGGCTGACAATGAGCAGTTCTTC	CASSMGGGGADNEQFF
TRBV15	17	TRBJ1-5	NA	TRBD1	TGTGCCACCAGCATTTACAGGGGCGGCGGTAGCAATCAGCCCCAGCATTTT	CATSIYRGGGSNQPQHF
TRBV5-4	15	TRBJ1-3	NA	NA	TGTGCCAGCAGCTCGACAGGATCCTCTGGAAACACCATATATTTT	CASSSTGSSGNTIYF
TRBV19	15	TRBJ2-7	NA	TRBD2	TGTGCCAGTAGTATGGCGCTAGCGGGGGACTACGAGCAGTACTTC	CASSMALAGDYEQYF
TRBV30	18	TRBJ1-6	NA	NA	TGTGCCTGGAGTGCCCAACGTCAGGCGGGGGGCTCTAATTCACCCCTCCACTTT	CAWSAQRQAGGSNSPLHF
TRBV5-1	17	TRBJ2-7	NA	TRBD2	TGCGCCAGCAGCTTGGTTGGGACTAGCGGGGACCCCTACGAGCAGTACTTC	CASSLVGTSGDPYEQYF
TRBV19	15	TRBJ1-3	NA	TRBD1	TGTGCCAGTAGTGCGGACAGGGTTGGAGGAAACACCATATATTTT	CASSADRVGGNTIYF
TRBV9	14	TRBJ1-2	NA	TRBD1	TGTGCCAGCAGCGGGCGACAGGGTATCTCTGGCTACACCTTC	CASSGRQGISGYTF
TRBV19	15	TRBJ1-4	NA	NA	TGTGCCAGTAGTATTAGCGGGGCAACTAATGAAAAACTGTTTTTT	CASSISGATNEKLFF
TRBV2	15	TRBJ2-3	NA	TRBD2	TGTGCCAGCAGTGAAGGGGCGGGGGGGCCCCATACGCAGTATTTT	CASSEGAGGPHTQYF
TRBV29-1	15	TRBJ1-1	NA	NA	TGCAGCGTTGAAGATCAGGGAGGGGTGAACACTGAAGCTTTCTTT	CSVEDQGGVNTEAFF
TRBV5-1	14	TRBJ2-7	NA	TRBD1	TGCGCCAGCAGAGGACAGGCGAATTCCTACGAGCAGTACTTC	CASRGQANSYEQYF
TRBV24-1	17	TRBJ1-3	NA	NA	TGTGCCACCAGTGATTCGGGCCCGGGGAGCTCTGGAAACACCATATATTTT	CATSDSGPGSSGNTIYF
TRBV7-8	13	TRBJ2-1	NA	NA	TGTGCCAGCAGCTCCGGAGCCGGGAATGAGCAGTTCTTC	CASSSGAGNEQFF
TRBV18	13	TRBJ1-5	NA	NA	TGTGCCAGCTCCGACGGGGTGAATCAGCCCCAGCATTTT	CASSDGVNQPQHF
TRBV19	20	TRBJ1-6	NA	NA	TGTGCCAGTAGTCCCGCCCTCTTCGACAGAAGGGTCTCCTATAATTCACCCCTCCACTTT	CASSPALFDRRVSYNSPLHF
TRBV19	19	TRBJ1-2	NA	TRBD1	TGTGCCAGCCGAAAAGGAAGGGACAGGGGTGAGGCGGGGGATTATGGCTACACCTTC	CASRKGRDRGEAGDYGYTF
TRBV2	15	TRBJ2-1	NA	NA	TGTGCCAGCAGGAAGGGGGTGCTGGCGATCAATGAGCAGTTCTTC	CASRKGVLAINEQFF
TRBV24-1	12	TRBJ2-3	few	NA	TGTGCCACCAGTGATTCCGTGGATACGCAGTATTTT	CATSDSVDTQYF
TRBV4-1	14	TRBJ1-2	NA	NA	TGCGCCAGCAGCCCCACTTTACTTAACTATGGCTACACCTTC	CASSPTLLNYGYTF
TRBV11-2	14	TRBJ2-7	NA	NA	TGTGCCAGCAGTTCAGGCGGGACAGCTCGCGAGCAGTACTTC	CASSSGGTAREQYF
TRBV24-1	12	TRBJ1-2	NA	TRBD1	TGTGCCACCAGTGAGACAGGGCGAGGCTACACCTTC	CATSETGRGYTF
TRBV6-5	13	TRBJ1-1	NA	NA	TGTGCCAGCAGAGGACAGTCGAACACTGAAGCTTTCTTT	CASRGQSNTEAFF
TRBV7-2	14	TRBJ2-1	NA	TRBD1	TGTGCCAGCAGCTTAAAGTGGGACAGCAATGAGCAGTTCTTC	CASSLKWDSNEQFF
TRBV7-3	14	TRBJ1-1	NA	NA	TGTGCCAGCAGTCCTCAGGGATCTGGGACTGAAGCTTTCTTT	CASSPQGSGTEAFF
TRBV14	17	TRBJ1-4	NA	TRBD1	TGTGCCAGCAGCCAAGGAGCCTCGAAAACAGGGGGACGAAAACTGTTTTTT	CASSQGASKTGGRKLFF
TRBV5-6	13	TRBJ2-7	NA	NA	TGTGCCAGCAGCTTGGGACAGCCCGAGTGGCAGTACTTC	CASSLGQPEWQYF
TRBV6-2/TRBV6-3	15	TRBJ1-5	NA	TRBD1	TGTGCCAGCAGTATGACAGGGGGCTTCGGTCAGCCCCAGCATTTT	CASSMTGGFGQPQHF
TRBV29-1	13	TRBJ1-1	NA	TRBD1	TGCAGCGTTACAGGGGGCGTATCCATTGAAGCTTTCTTT	CSVTGGVSIEAFF
TRBV29-1	15	TRBJ2-4	NA	TRBD1	TGCAGCGTTGAATTAAGGGGGCTGGGCAAAAACATTCAGTACTTC	CSVELRGLGKNIQYF